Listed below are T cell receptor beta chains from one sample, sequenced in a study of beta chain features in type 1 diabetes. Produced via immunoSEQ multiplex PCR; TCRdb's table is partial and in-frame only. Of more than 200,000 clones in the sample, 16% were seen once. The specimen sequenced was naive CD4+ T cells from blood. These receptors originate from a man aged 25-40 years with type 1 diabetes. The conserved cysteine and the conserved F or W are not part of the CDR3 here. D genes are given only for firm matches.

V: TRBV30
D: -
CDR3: AWSGQAQETQY

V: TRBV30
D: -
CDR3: AWSVPPGNTEAF

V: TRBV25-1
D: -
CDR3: ASSEVGWNTEAF

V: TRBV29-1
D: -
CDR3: SVEKDTSYEQY

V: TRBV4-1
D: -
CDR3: ASSRDFGVRAGELF

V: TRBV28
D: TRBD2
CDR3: ASSTSGTYEQY

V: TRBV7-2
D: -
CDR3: ASSLQGGTQETQY

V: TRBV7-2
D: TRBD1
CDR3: ASSPHRQGVETQY

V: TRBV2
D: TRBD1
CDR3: ASSRGQIGYNEQF

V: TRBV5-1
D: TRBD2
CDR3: ASSPGGAGGLINEQF

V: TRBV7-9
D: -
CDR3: ASSLPNLYEQY

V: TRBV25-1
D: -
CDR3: ASSEMGRSYT

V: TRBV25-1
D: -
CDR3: ASSTRSMNTEAF

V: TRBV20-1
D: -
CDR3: SARDPLHG

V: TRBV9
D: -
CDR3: ASSVQGNYGYT

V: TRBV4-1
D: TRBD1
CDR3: ASSQGGEDRFFSDTQY

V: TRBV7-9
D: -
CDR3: ASSLEVEAYNEQF

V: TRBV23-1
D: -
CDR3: ASSHRGYQETQY

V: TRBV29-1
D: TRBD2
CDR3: SVDPSGSGANVLT

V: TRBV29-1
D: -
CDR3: SVAPIPRGYT

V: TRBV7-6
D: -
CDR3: ASSPGQNTEAF

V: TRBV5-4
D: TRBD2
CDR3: ASSLDRGGSYEQY

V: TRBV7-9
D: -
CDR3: ASSLAGFDYGYT

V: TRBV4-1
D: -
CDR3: ASSQEGALYNEQF

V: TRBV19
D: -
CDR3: ASSIHYGYT

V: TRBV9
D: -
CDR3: ASSVEGVSAHPISGEKLF

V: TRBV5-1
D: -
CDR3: ASSSGLETQY